Listed here are 8 T cell receptor beta chains from one sample, sequenced in a study of T-cell reconstitution after alpha-beta-depleted transplantation in children. Unique molecular identifiers were incorporated into the prepared TCRbeta library. TCRdb fed the PCR reads into MiXCR, producing one record per CDR3 protein. The sample lists roughly 400,000 distinct CDR3 sequences; about 20% were seen once. Sequencing used PBMCs from the stem cell graft donor, obtained from the stem cell graft. Every receptor here comes from a human donor who donated a stem cell graft to a child with acute myeloid leukemia.

V gene TRBV7-9 combines with J gene TRBJ2-7, with 10 bases matching TRBD2. Trimming cost V 7 bases and J 2 bases; bases outside gene matches: 5. The length of the CDR3 is 14 residues. Germline-derived CDR1 and CDR2 are SEHNR and FQNEAQ (reference sequence). DNA of the CDR3: TGTGCCAGCACCTCTGGGACTAGCGCCTACGAGCAGTACTTC. Translating it yields CASTSGTSAYEQYF.

The J gene is TRBJ2-7, the V gene TRBV28; D is unclear. CDR1 and CDR2 from the germline V gene are MDHEN and SYDVKM. The CDR3 runs 13 residues. The V end lost 5 bases, the J end lost 0 bases, and 8 bases lay between the germline ends. The CDR3 DNA sequence: TGTGCCAGCAGTACCGCACTCTCCTACGAGCAGTACTTC. Encoded protein: CASSTALSYEQYF.

V gene TRBV2 combines with J gene TRBJ2-1; D may be TRBD2 (6 bases). Trimming took off 6 bases at V and 10 bases at J, with 19 bases between the two ends. Per the germline V gene, CDR1 is SNHLY and CDR2 is FYNNEI. The CDR3 spans 14 residues. The CDR3 sequence is CASSPGTVTNEQFF. CDR3 nucleotides: TGTGCCAGCAGCCCCGGGACTGTAACGAACGAGCAGTTCTTC.

The chain employs TRBV2 and TRBJ2-3; 11 bases are a match to TRBD2. The CDR3 spans 15 residues. After removal of 8 bases from V and 3 bases from J, the junction contained 7 bases not matched to a gene. Per the germline V gene, CDR1 is SNHLY and CDR2 is FYNNEI. CDR3 loop: CASSTSGSATDTQYF. DNA of the CDR3: TGTGCCAGCTCCACTAGCGGGAGCGCGACAGATACGCAGTATTTT.

The CDR3 region is CASSQDRGEQFF. The CDR3 DNA follows: TGTGCCAGCAGCCAAGATCGAGGGGAGCAGTTCTTC. V and J are TRBV3-1 and TRBJ2-1; D perhaps matches TRBD2 (5 bases). CDR1 is LGHDT and CDR2 is YNNKEL in the germline V gene (reference sequence). V lost 0 bases to trimming and J lost 10 bases, with 7 bases between them. The CDR3 consists of 12 residues.

This clonotype was seen only a few times. The rearrangement joins TRBV29-1 to TRBJ1-2; D is unresolved. Germline CDR1 reads SQVTM; CDR2 reads ANQGSEA. With 3 bases removed from V and 3 bases from J, the gap between germline ends came to 14 bases. The CDR3 consists of 14 residues. The CDR3 loop is CSVDPQAGDYGYTF. The CDR3 DNA reads TGCAGCGTTGATCCGCAGGCGGGTGACTATGGCTACACCTTC. Supplemented by reference TRBV29-1 and TRBJ1-2, the full variable domain reads SAVISQKPSRDICQRGTSLTIQCQVDSQVTMMFWYRQQPGQSLTLIATANQGSEATYESGFVIDKFPISRPNLTFSTLTVSNMSPEDSSIYLCSVDPQAGDYGYTFGSGTRLTVV.

This clonotype was counted ten times or more. This chain connects TRBV20-1 to TRBJ2-5; 15 positions match TRBD2. V shed 5 bases and J 2 bases; nucleotides not matched to a gene: 6. CDR1 is DFQATT, CDR2 SNEGSKA, per germline (reference sequence). The CDR3 spans 16 residues. The CDR3 region is CSALGTSGRIQETQYF. CDR3 sequence (DNA): TGCAGTGCTCTGGGGACTAGCGGGAGGATTCAAGAGACCCAGTACTTC.

This clonotype was counted at least ten times. V and J are TRBV6-5 and TRBJ2-1; TRBD2 is a possible D gene (5 bases). CDR1 MNHEY and CDR2 SVGAGI come from the germline V gene. V gave up 2 bases and J gave up 7 bases, with 18 bases separating them. This CDR3 contains 16 residues. The CDR3 nucleotides read TGTGCCAGCAGTTACAGTGATACTAAGCGAGGGAATGAGCAGTTCTTC. Translating gives CASSYSDTKRGNEQFF.